A single sample gave rise to the 29 T cell receptor beta chains below, sequenced in a study of spatial heterogeneity in lung cancer. The antigens for these receptors are not known. Documented time point: sample taken at primary tumor resection. MiXCR was run by TCRdb on the 5' RACE reads, yielding one entry per CDR3 protein. The sample lists around 100,000 distinct CDR3 sequences, 4.4% occurring once. Study results and caveats: Expanded intratumoral alpha and beta TCR counts tracked tumor mutation counts.

The sequencing used lung tumor tissue, collected at surgery. These receptors all stem from a male donor with early-stage non-small cell lung cancer.

This clonotype was seen repeatedly, ten times or more. The chain uses TRBV6-6 and TRBJ1-1, with D maybe TRBD1 (5 bases). Germline values: CDR1 MNHNY, CDR2 SVGAGI (reference sequence). Trimming pared 5 bases from V and 4 bases from J, leaving 14 bases between. The CDR3 totals 14 residues. The CDR3 DNA reads TGTGCCAGCAGTCCCGGGGCTTTGGGCACTGAAGCTTTCTTT. It codes for CASSPGALGTEAFF.

Ten or more counts support this clonotype. At one boundary the junction diverges from the germline segment, which might be a read error. This chain connects TRBV7-9 to TRBJ2-3; TRBD1 is a possible D gene (6 bases). CDR1 is SEHNR and CDR2 is FQNEAQ in the germline V gene (reference sequence). CDR3 size: 12 residues. The CDR3 region is CASSRGTETRYF. The CDR3 DNA is TGTGCCAGCAGCAGGGGGACGGAGACGCGGTATTTT.

The table lists this clonotype with many counts. The V and J genes are TRBV7-2 and TRBJ2-7; D is possibly TRBD2 (6 bases). Germline CDR1 is SGHTA and CDR2 is FQGNSA. CDR3 length: 14 residues. V lost 7 bases to trimming and J lost 3 bases, with 16 bases between them. Here the CDR3 reads CASTFYGGSYEQYF. The CDR3 coding sequence is TGTGCCAGCACCTTTTACGGGGGAAGCTACGAGCAGTACTTC.

At least ten counts were recorded for this clonotype. This chain links TRBV4-1 with TRBJ2-3; possibly TRBD2 for D (7 bases). Germline V lookup: CDR1 MGHRA, CDR2 YSYEKL. This CDR3 is built from 16 residues. V was cut by 1 base and J by 1 base, with 12 bases left in between. The CDR3 nucleotides read TGCGCCAGCAGCCAAGCCGCGGGGGCTGGCACAGATACGCAGTATTTT. Protein product: CASSQAAGAGTDTQYF.

The chain carries TRBV28 and TRBJ1-2; 9 nucleotides agree with TRBD1. The CDR3 totals 13 residues. V shed 7 bases, J shed 6 bases, and the junction held 6 bases outside the gene matches. The V gene's germline CDR1 is MDHEN and CDR2 SYDVKM. The CDR3 sequence is CASKGQGSNGYTF. CDR3 in DNA: TGTGCCAGCAAGGGACAGGGTTCGAATGGCTACACCTTC.

This clonotype has at least ten counts. The chain carries TRBV5-1 and TRBJ2-1; possible D gene TRBD2, 6 bases. Germline CDR1 and CDR2: SGHRS and YFSETQ. Trimming stripped 0 bases from V and 12 bases from J, with 10 bases between. This CDR3 has 12 residues. CDR3 amino acids: CASSLERGTQFF. As DNA, the CDR3 is TGCGCCAGCAGCTTGGAGCGCGGGACGCAGTTCTTC.

In its sample, this clonotype is large. The chain joins TRBV6-5 to TRBJ2-3; no definite D call. CDR1 and CDR2 from the germline V gene are MNHEY and SVGAGI. Deletions cut 0 bases from V and 6 bases from J, with 7 bases between. CDR3 length: 13 amino acids. CDR3 coding DNA: TGTGCCAGCAGTTACTCAACAGCGGATACGCAGTATTTT. Encoded protein: CASSYSTADTQYF.

This clonotype showed up many times. The V and J genes are TRBV6-1 and TRBJ2-5, with D unclear. The CDR3 loop spans 16 amino acids. The V gene's germline CDR1 is MNHNS and CDR2 SASEGT. The V and J ends lost 2 bases and 2 bases respectively, with 15 bases between them. The CDR3 region has the DNA TGTGCCAGCAGTGAATTTATATTGCCTCTTCAAGAGACCCAGTACTTC. It yields the protein CASSEFILPLQETQYF.

In its sample, this clonotype was seen many times. The chain uses TRBV9 and TRBJ2-3, with 7 bases lining up with TRBD2. From germline, CDR1 is SGDLS and CDR2 YYNGEE. The CDR3 runs 14 residues. The V gene end was trimmed by 2 bases and the J gene end by 5 bases; junction bases not matched to a gene: 5. CDR3 sequence (DNA): TGTGCCAGCAGCGTTGCCGGGAGGATAGATACGCAGTATTTT. As protein: CASSVAGRIDTQYF.

This clonotype occurred many times. V gene TRBV12-3 or TRBV12-4 combines with J gene TRBJ2-3, with TRBD2 identical over 7 bases. The CDR3 length is 13 residues. Trimming removed 6 bases from V and 4 bases from J; junction bases left unmatched: 4. Here the CDR3 reads CASSERGSDTQYF. CDR3 nucleotides: TGTGCCAGCAGCGAGCGGGGTTCAGATACGCAGTATTTT.

This clonotype appeared many times. The chain employs TRBV13 and TRBJ2-1; D ambiguous. The V end was cut by 0 bases, the J end by 0 bases, with 6 bases between. Looked up from germline, CDR1 is PRHDT and CDR2 is FYEKMQ (reference sequence). The CDR3 loop spans 15 amino acids. As DNA, the CDR3 is TGTGCCAGCAGCTTAGGTTGGGGCTCCTACAATGAGCAGTTCTTC. Protein sequence: CASSLGWGSYNEQFF.

Many counts were recorded for this clonotype. J is TRBJ2-1 and V is TRBV24-1, with D possibly being TRBD2 (6 bases). V lost 2 bases, J lost 4 bases, and 14 bases lay in between. Looked up from germline, CDR1 is KGHDR and CDR2 is SFDVKD. There are 16 residues in the CDR3. CDR3 nucleotides: TGTGCCACCAGTGATTCGAGCCGGGGGAGTTACAATGAGCAGTTCTTC. This gives the protein CATSDSSRGSYNEQFF.

This clonotype has at least ten counts. This rearrangement joins TRBV6-1 to TRBJ1-1, with unresolved D. The germline V gene encodes CDR1 MNHNS and CDR2 SASEGT. Trimming took 6 bases from V and 7 from J, leaving 18 bases between them. The CDR3 is made up of 14 amino acids. CDR3 coding DNA: TGTGCCAGCAGGGGGATGGAGATACGAATTGAAGCTTTCTTT. The encoded protein is CASRGMEIRIEAFF.

This clonotype was seen at least ten times. The V gene is TRBV7-2, the J gene TRBJ2-1; no definite D call. In germline, CDR1 is SGHTA, CDR2 FQGNSA. The CDR3 has 13 residues. V was trimmed by 4 bases and J by 9 bases, leaving 13 bases between them. CDR3 region: CASSSGRRGEQFF. Here the CDR3 DNA reads TGTGCCAGCAGCTCAGGACGCCGAGGTGAGCAGTTCTTC.

This clonotype occurred many times. The chain couples TRBV6-5 to TRBJ2-7, with 14 bases that match TRBD2. Germline V gene sequence: CDR1 MNHEY, CDR2 SVGAGI. J lost 4 bases, V lost 6 bases, and 5 bases had no gene match. The CDR3 runs 15 residues. CDR3 nucleotide sequence: TGTGCCAGCAGATCCGGGACTAGCGGGAGTTACGAGCAGTACTTC. Translated: CASRSGTSGSYEQYF.

Many counts were recorded for this clonotype. The chain combines TRBV6-2 or TRBV6-3 with TRBJ2-7; TRBD1 is a possible D gene (6 bases). V was shortened by 6 bases and J by 3 bases, with 18 bases between the two germline ends. The CDR3 spans 15 residues. The germline CDR1 and CDR2 sequences are MNHEY and SVGEGT. The CDR3 here is CASSQFETGHYEQYF. The CDR3 DNA is TGTGCCAGCAGCCAGTTTGAAACGGGACACTACGAGCAGTACTTC.

The chain combines TRBV6-5 with TRBJ1-2; perhaps TRBD1 as D (6 bases). V was clipped by 0 bases and J by 4 bases, with 9 bases between them. The CDR3 contains 14 residues. Germline V gene data show CDR1 as MNHEY and CDR2 as SVGAGI. CDR3 residues: CASSYSSDSYGYTF. The DNA of the CDR3 is TGTGCCAGCAGTTACTCGTCGGACAGCTATGGCTACACCTTC.

This clonotype was seen many times. The chain is built from TRBV10-3 and TRBJ1-6, with unresolved D. Deletions cut 2 bases from V and 7 bases from J, with 3 bases between. Germline V gene lookup returns CDR1 ENHRY and CDR2 SYGVKD. The CDR3 extends over 12 amino acids. CDR3 bases: TGTGCCATCAGTGAGCGCAATTCACCCCTCCACTTT. Its protein product is CAISERNSPLHF.

This chain uses TRBV7-9 with TRBJ2-1; D might be TRBD2 (6 bases). Germline V gives CDR1 SEHNR, CDR2 FQNEAQ (reference sequence). This CDR3 contains 17 residues. Trimming took off 1 base at V and 3 bases at J, with 16 bases between the two ends. The CDR3 region is CASSLGFRSGIYNEQFF. CDR3 nucleotides: TGTGCCAGCAGCTTAGGGTTTCGTAGCGGAATCTACAATGAGCAGTTCTTC.

This chain links TRBV21-1 with TRBJ2-3; the D segment call TRBD1 is taken from the table without a DNA check. TRBV21-1 is labeled a pseudogene. CDR3 length: 14 residues. CDR3 amino acids: CASRQIQGSYTQYF. As DNA, the CDR3 is TGTGCCAGCAGACAGATCCAGGGGAGTTATACGCAGTATTTT.

This clonotype was seen at least ten times. The chain uses TRBV28 and TRBJ2-1, with 8 nucleotides matching TRBD1. The CDR3 runs to 14 residues. Germline trimming cut 3 bases from V and 10 bases from J; bases unmatched to any gene: 8. In germline, CDR1 is MDHEN, CDR2 SYDVKM. This chain's CDR3 is CASSFGGQATEQFF. CDR3 coding DNA: TGTGCCAGCAGTTTTGGGGGACAGGCGACCGAGCAGTTCTTC.

There are many counts of this clonotype. V and J are TRBV9 and TRBJ2-5, with TRBD2 matching over 8 bases. Germline assignment: CDR1 SGDLS and CDR2 YYNGEE. The CDR3 is made up of 15 amino acids. The V and J ends lost 4 bases and 4 bases, in that order; junction bases with no gene match: 9. CDR3: CASSLYGGDGETQYF. Here the CDR3 DNA reads TGTGCCAGCAGCTTGTACGGGGGGGATGGAGAGACCCAGTACTTC.

This clonotype was counted at least ten times. The chain combines TRBV7-9 with TRBJ2-7; TRBD1 is a possible D gene (6 bases). Per germline, CDR1 SEHNR and CDR2 FQNEAQ (reference sequence). The V end was cut by 0 bases, the J end by 2 bases, with 17 bases between. This CDR3 contains 17 residues. Here the CDR3 DNA reads TGTGCCAGCAGCTTAGCCCTCCGGCACAGGGAGACCTACGAGCAGTACTTC. It yields the protein CASSLALRHRETYEQYF. Based on the CDR3 plus reference TRBV7-9 and TRBJ2-7, the full variable domain is DTGVSQNPRHKITKRGQNVTFRCDPISEHNRLYWYRQTLGQGPEFLTYFQNEAQLEKSRLLSDRFSAERPKGSFSTLEIQRTEQGDSAMYLCASSLALRHRETYEQYFGPGTRLTVT.

This clonotype was seen at least ten times. The chain is built from TRBV6-5 and TRBJ2-3; 12 bases agree with TRBD2. Germline CDR1 and CDR2: MNHEY and SVGAGI. This CDR3 is 17 amino acids long. Trimming at V came to 4 bases and at J to 1 base, leaving 6 bases not matched to a gene. CDR3 DNA: TGTGCCAGCAGTTCCCTGACTAGCGGGAGAGGCACAGATACGCAGTATTTT. Encoded protein: CASSSLTSGRGTDTQYF.

The chain recombines TRBV19 with TRBJ2-1; D may be TRBD2 (6 bases). The germline V and J ends were trimmed by 6 bases and 6 bases, with 21 bases remaining between them. CDR1 and CDR2 (germline): LNHDA, SQIVND (reference sequence). There are 16 residues in the CDR3. CDR3 bases: TGTGCCAGTAGCCCCCTAGCAGCGGAGGGCCTCAATGAGCAGTTCTTC. It specifies CASSPLAAEGLNEQFF.

Ten or more counts support this clonotype. The rearrangement joins TRBV28 to TRBJ1-5; no reliable D call. CDR3 length: 15 amino acids. V lost 3 bases to trimming and J lost 5 bases, with 14 bases between them. Per the germline V gene, CDR1 is MDHEN and CDR2 is SYDVKM. CDR3 loop: CASSFQARRDQPQHF. CDR3 coding DNA: TGTGCCAGCAGTTTCCAGGCACGGCGGGATCAGCCCCAGCATTTT.

The rearrangement joins TRBV29-1 to TRBJ2-1, with 8 bases that match TRBD2. The length of the CDR3 is 13 residues. J was trimmed by 5 bases and V by 3 bases; bases with no gene match: 3. In germline, CDR1 is SQVTM, CDR2 ANQGSEA. CDR3 protein: CSVDTGRDNEQFF. The CDR3 DNA reads as TGCAGCGTTGATACCGGGAGGGACAATGAGCAGTTCTTC.

There are many counts of this clonotype. The rearrangement links TRBV28 to TRBJ1-5; maybe TRBD1 (5 bases). CDR3 size: 14 residues. The V gene lost 6 bases and the J gene lost 6 bases, with 15 bases spanning the gap. Per germline, CDR1 MDHEN and CDR2 SYDVKM. CDR3 sequence reads: CASSHTGVRQPQHF. Written as DNA, the CDR3 is TGTGCCAGCAGCCATACAGGTGTGCGTCAGCCCCAGCATTTT.

The chain couples TRBV11-2 to TRBJ2-5, with TRBD1 matching 9 bases. V dropped 3 bases and J dropped 4; count of bases not matched to a gene: 6. Germline assignment: CDR1 SGHAT and CDR2 FQNNGV. CDR3 size: 15 residues. DNA for the CDR3: TGTGCCAGCAGCTTCTGGGACAGGGAGCTAGAGACCCAGTACTTC. Translating it yields CASSFWDRELETQYF.